The subject of this entry is one TCR beta chain. Its antigen target is currently unknown. Base quality data are lacking; no much larger clone is found one base away. This sample was taken from a study of T cell responses to AZD1222 COVID-19 vaccine (dated by TCRdb to the early 2020s). Context from the whole study: A total of 230 or so trial participants underwent TCR sequencing, of whom some 210 received two doses of AZD1222 and some 26 received two doses of the MenACWY control vaccine. Trial participants were enrolled into age subgroups of 18-55, 56-69 and 70-plus years, which contained about 150, 27 and 61 TCR-sequenced participants, respectively.

The CDR3 regions of human TCRbeta chains were analyzed by immunosequencing. In the source study's methods: Repertoire TCRs were matched against a reference library of SARS-CoV-2-specific TCRs generated with the MIRA antigen-specificity platform. Breadth meant the fraction of unique TCRs that were SARS-CoV-2-associated, whereas depth meant the fraction of total T cells that were SARS-CoV-2-associated. Each spike-specific TCR was assigned to its reactive spike region and to a CD4 or CD8 class using the MIRA data. Log10-transformed breadth and depth values were compared by one-way ANOVA with Sidak's multiple comparisons tests. Imported from immuneACCESS, the table was reduced by TCRdb to in-frame sequences with V and J called. These copies leave out some clones; in studies compared against another copy, an unresolved V gene accounts for under half, and the cause of the remainder is not known. The DNA gave D and trimming, while V, J and clone size come from that table. Recorded for this sample are 100,000 to 120,000 clones; about 87% of them occurred a single time. Of the sample, roughly 14% falls within the top ten clones.

What the work shows at the level of the full study, not this receptor alone: No day 14 peak-response samples were available, so repertoires were characterized only after the peak T cell response. Conclusions about previously exposed vaccinees are limited because only five or six AZD1222 recipients were SARS-CoV-2 seropositive at baseline. A significant rise in spike-specific TCR breadth and depth was observed after two AZD1222 doses relative to day 0 and relative to MenACWY recipients. Reportedly, almost half of the unique spike-specific TCRs recognized epitopes lying outside the regions that are mutated in the B.1.351 and B.1.1.7 variants. The whole spike protein was spanned by vaccine-associated CD4 TCRs, and dominant responses were seen in regions 160-218 and 743-854. The 56-69-year group was small, and its depth increase did not reach significance, likely because of low power. Most participants were white British and females outnumbered males, and the authors suggested that clonal diversity may have been underestimated.

V is shortened by 3 bases, J by 7 bases, and the region joining them spans 10 bases. Measured from the cysteine to the phenylalanine, the CDR3 is 13 residues long. Only the CDR3 DNA is retained, 39 bases long and in frame from the first base. The germline V gene (reference sequence) provides CDR1 SGHAT and CDR2 FQDESV. This specimen's time point label, interpreted: about 28 days (+/-7) after the second vaccine dose. AZD1222 recipients with second doses at about 4 weeks or about 12 weeks were pooled, because spike-specific TCR depth and breadth did not differ between schedules. Samples from vaccinated people were obtained from the UK trials COV001 and COV002, which included a single-blind randomized controlled phase 2/3 trial of AZD1222 (ChAdOx1 nCoV-19) in healthy adults. Trial participant PBMC samples were collected at day 0 and day 28 after the second dose for TCRbeta chain sequencing.

This specimen consisted of peripheral blood, obtained 28 days after the second AZD1222 dose. The chain links TRBV11-1 with TRBJ2-1; a confident D gene designation cannot be given. This TCR derives from an adult who received the AZD1222 COVID-19 vaccine. Read as DNA, the sequence is TGTGCCAGCAGCTTTCCTGGCGGTAATGAGCAGTTCTTC. This encodes CASSFPGGNEQFF.